One and the same sample provided the 23 T cell receptor beta chains below, sequenced in a study of OX40 agonist ivuxolimab in advanced cancers. The method was immunoSEQ multiplex PCR; TCRdb's version includes in-frame clones alone and lacks a portion of them. Of 55,000 to 70,000 clones listed, 75% to 90% were seen once; the top ten hold 1.9%. The sample here was CD4+ or CD8+ T cells sorted from blood, taken in a trial of the OX40 agonist ivuxolimab. These receptor sequences come from an adult with an advanced solid tumor such as melanoma, head and neck, liver or kidney cancer.

The chain combines TRBV5-1 with TRBJ2-2; D could derive from TRBD1 or TRBD2 (5 bases each). Trimming removed 5 bases at V and 5 bases at J, with 19 bases between. This CDR3 has 16 amino acids. The germline V gene encodes CDR1 SGHRS and CDR2 YFSETQ. The DNA for the CDR3 is TGCGCCAGCAGACCGGGAACGAGGGGAAGTACCGGGGAGCTGTTTTTT. Its protein is CASRPGTRGSTGELFF.

The chain links TRBV5-4 to TRBJ2-5, with D hard to call. This CDR3 comprises 17 residues. V was cut by 2 bases and J by 5 bases, with 22 bases left in between. The germline CDR1 and CDR2 sequences are SGHNT and YYREEE (reference sequence). This CDR3 is CASSFETLTTIGETQYF. The CDR3 coding sequence is TGTGCCAGCAGCTTCGAGACGCTGACAACCATCGGGGAGACCCAGTACTTC.

A few counts support this clone. This chain links TRBV20-1 with TRBJ1-1; D call uncertain. V was shortened by 0 bases and J by 6 bases, with 5 bases between the two germline ends. The CDR3 has 11 amino acids. CDR1 DFQATT and CDR2 SNEGSKA come from the germline V gene (reference sequence). Here the CDR3 DNA reads TGCAGTGCTAGAGATGGAGCTGAAGCTTTCTTT. Protein product: CSARDGAEAFF.

The gene calls are TRBV19 and TRBJ1-1; D is ambiguous. Germline V gene data show CDR1 as LNHDA and CDR2 as SQIVND (reference sequence). Trimming removed 7 bases at V and 1 base at J, with 7 bases between. The CDR3 sequence is 12 residues long. CDR3 DNA: TGTGCCAGTACTGACGGGAACACTGAAGCTTTCTTT. It is translated as CASTDGNTEAFF.

A single count supports this clone. This chain uses TRBV7-9 with TRBJ1-1; D is possibly TRBD1 (5 bases). The CDR3 has 15 amino acids. The V and J ends lost 5 bases and 7 bases respectively, with 20 bases between them. Germline loops: CDR1 SEHNR, CDR2 FQNEAQ (reference sequence). Written as DNA, the CDR3 is TGTGCCAGCAGCCCTTCGACAGATTACGCTCATGAAGCTTTCTTT. Protein sequence: CASSPSTDYAHEAFF.

This chain uses TRBV20-1 with TRBJ2-1; 7 nucleotides line up with TRBD2. The CDR3 extends over 11 amino acids. Germline loops: CDR1 DFQATT, CDR2 SNEGSKA (reference sequence). The V and J ends lost 3 bases and 9 bases, in that order; junction bases with no gene match: 2. CDR3 in DNA: TGCAGTGCTAGTCGCGGGGGTGAGCAGTTCTTC. Protein: CSASRGGEQFF.

The chain carries TRBV7-2 and TRBJ2-5; TRBD1 agrees at 10 bases. The CDR3 is 13 residues long. Trimming at V came to 4 bases and at J to 5 bases, leaving 1 base not matched to a gene. Germline V gene data show CDR1 as SGHTA and CDR2 as FQGNSA. CDR3 DNA sequence: TGTGCCAGCAGCTCGGGACAGGGGGAGACCCAGTACTTC. This codes for CASSSGQGETQYF. Filled out from reference TRBV7-2 and TRBJ2-5, the complete variable domain reads GAGVSQSPSNKVTEKGKDVELRCDPISGHTALYWYRQSLGQGLEFLIYFQGNSAPDKSGLPSDRFSAERTGGSVSTLTIQRTQQEDSAVYLCASSSGQGETQYFGPGTRLLVL.

The genes are TRBV28 and TRBJ2-6; D ambiguous. This CDR3 comprises 15 residues. Trimming cost V 4 bases and J 0 bases, with 7 bases left between them. Germline-derived CDR1 and CDR2 are MDHEN and SYDVKM. CDR3 nucleotides: TGTGCCAGCAGTTCCAGCAGCTCTGGGGCCAACGTCCTGACTTTC. Translating it yields CASSSSSSGANVLTF.

The CDR3 DNA follows: TGTGCCAGCTCACCCACAGGGGCCTATAATTCACCCCTCCACTTT. This translates into CASSPTGAYNSPLHF. The chain uses TRBV18 and TRBJ1-6; TRBD1 matches at 7 bases. The CDR3 extends over 15 amino acids. After removal of 3 bases from V and 2 bases from J, the junction contained 1 base not matched to a gene. From germline, CDR1 is KGHSH and CDR2 LQKENI. Drawing the rest from reference TRBV18 and TRBJ1-6, the complete variable domain is NAGVMQNPRHLVRRRGQEARLRCSPMKGHSHVYWYRQLPEEGLKFMVYLQKENIIDESGMPKERFSAEFPKEGPSILRIQQVVRGDSAAYFCASSPTGAYNSPLHFGNGTRLTVT.

V is TRBV10-3 and J is TRBJ2-3; the match to TRBD2 covers 7 bases. Trimming removed 7 bases from V and 1 base from J; junction bases left unmatched: 5. This CDR3 region has 14 residues. The germline gives CDR1 ENHRY, CDR2 SYGVKD. This chain's CDR3 is CAITPGRGTDTQYF. The CDR3 DNA is TGTGCCATCACCCCTGGGAGGGGCACAGATACGCAGTATTTT.

This chain joins TRBV5-4 and TRBJ1-4, with D possibly TRBD1 on 5 matching bases. V was trimmed by 3 bases and J by 0 bases, leaving 9 bases between them. Germline V lookup: CDR1 SGHNT, CDR2 YYREEE (reference sequence). The CDR3 runs 15 residues. For the CDR3, the DNA is TGTGCCAGCAGCTCCTGGGGGGCAACTAATGAAAAACTGTTTTTT. Its translation is CASSSWGATNEKLFF.

CDR3 sequence (DNA): TGTGCCAGCAGTTACGAGAGTTTTGACGAGCAGTACTTC. This sequence encodes CASSYESFDEQYF. The chain uses TRBV6-6 and TRBJ2-7; unclear D gene. V dropped 2 bases and J dropped 5 bases, with 10 bases sitting between them. This CDR3 contains 13 residues. Germline V CDR1 and CDR2: MNHNY, SVGAGI (reference sequence).

The chain employs TRBV5-8 and TRBJ1-2; no clear D gene. Trimming removed 2 bases at V and 8 bases at J, with 13 bases between. CDR1 is SGHTS, CDR2 YDEGEE, per germline. The CDR3 extends over 13 amino acids. CDR3 bases: TGTGCCAGCAGCTTTGGGAGTCCCAGAGGCTACACCTTC. Encoded protein: CASSFGSPRGYTF.

J is TRBJ2-7 and V is TRBV18; perhaps TRBD2 as D (5 bases). Per the germline V gene, CDR1 is KGHSH and CDR2 is LQKENI. This CDR3 has 12 residues. With 3 bases removed from V and 9 bases from J, the gap between germline ends came to 12 bases. CDR3 DNA sequence: TGTGCCAGCTCACCTAGCGAGGATTTGCAGTACTTC. The encoded protein is CASSPSEDLQYF. Variable domain in full (rest from reference TRBV18 and TRBJ2-7): NAGVMQNPRHLVRRRGQEARLRCSPMKGHSHVYWYRQLPEEGLKFMVYLQKENIIDESGMPKERFSAEFPKEGPSILRIQQVVRGDSAAYFCASSPSEDLQYFGPGTRLTVT.

This clone was recorded only once. J is TRBJ2-1 and V is TRBV7-2; 11 nucleotides match TRBD2. Germline V CDR1 and CDR2: SGHTA, FQGNSA. The ends lost 1 base at V and 10 bases at J; junction bases unmatched: 6. This CDR3 contains 15 residues. The CDR3 loop reads CASSLVGLAGGEQFF. DNA of the CDR3: TGTGCCAGCAGCTTAGTGGGCCTAGCGGGGGGAGAGCAGTTCTTC.

The chain couples TRBV7-9 to TRBJ2-7; D tentatively fits TRBD1 or TRBD2 (5 bases each). V was clipped by 4 bases and J by 2 bases, with 24 bases between them. Germline CDR1 is SEHNR and CDR2 is FQNEAQ (reference sequence). CDR3 length equals 18 residues. CDR3 DNA: TGTGCCAGCAGCTCCCGCCGGGCTGTGAGGGTAGGGGCCTACGAGCAGTACTTC. This codes for CASSSRRAVRVGAYEQYF.

The chain couples TRBV4-1 to TRBJ2-5, with 9 nucleotides matching TRBD2. The J call may not be correct, given that the DNA end is closer to TRBJ2-7. The CDR3 is made up of 17 amino acids. Germline assignment: CDR1 MGHRA and CDR2 YSYEKL. The chain's CDR3 is CASSFGFAGGSPYEQYF. The DNA for the CDR3 is TGCGCCAGCAGCTTCGGGTTCGCGGGAGGGTCCCCCTACGAGCAGTACTTC.

The chain uses TRBV6-1 and TRBJ1-1; the D gene is possibly TRBD1 (5 bases). The germline gives CDR1 MNHNS, CDR2 SASEGT. CDR3 length: 14 amino acids. Trimming removed 5 bases from V and 1 base from J, with 11 bases in between. The CDR3 DNA is TGTGCCAGCAGTCAGCCGGGGGGGAACACTGAAGCTTTCTTT. Protein: CASSQPGGNTEAFF.

The V gene is TRBV28, the J gene TRBJ1-2; D is perhaps TRBD1 (5 bases). Trimming pared 5 bases from V and 4 bases from J, leaving 11 bases between. The germline V gene has CDR1 MDHEN and CDR2 SYDVKM. This CDR3 region has 13 residues. The CDR3 DNA is TGTGCCAGCAGTCCGGGCGGGGGCTATGGCTACACCTTC. Protein: CASSPGGGYGYTF.

This chain uses TRBV18 with TRBJ2-7; a possible D gene is TRBD2 (6 bases). This CDR3 is built from 13 residues. V dropped 3 bases and J dropped 11 bases, with 17 bases sitting between them. Germline V gives CDR1 KGHSH, CDR2 LQKENI. The CDR3 protein is CASSPPGGTSEYF. DNA for the CDR3: TGTGCCAGCTCACCCCCCGGGGGAACCTCGGAGTACTTC.

The J gene is TRBJ2-7, the V gene TRBV10-1, with D perhaps matching TRBD2 (7 bases). V was cut by 11 bases and J by 0 bases, with 17 bases left in between. CDR1 and CDR2 (germline): WNHNN, SYGVQD (reference sequence). The CDR3 loop spans 14 amino acids. The CDR3: CAGGGTRNSYEQYF. The DNA for the CDR3 is TGCGCCGGGGGAGGGACAAGGAACTCCTACGAGCAGTACTTC.

The V gene is TRBV10-3, the J gene TRBJ1-2; D might be TRBD1 (6 bases). Germline CDR1 reads ENHRY; CDR2 reads SYGVKD. Trimming pared 5 bases from V and 2 bases from J, leaving 6 bases between. The length of the CDR3 is 12 residues. The CDR3 spells CAISQGNYGYTF. The CDR3 nucleotides read TGTGCCATCAGTCAGGGGAACTATGGCTACACCTTC.

This sequence joins TRBV7-6 and TRBJ2-5; 8 positions match TRBD1. This CDR3 is built from 15 residues. The germline CDR1 and CDR2 sequences are SGHVS and FNYEAQ. Trimming removed 5 bases from V and 0 bases from J; junction bases left unmatched: 5. The CDR3 sequence: CASSLDRGDQETQYF. The CDR3 nucleotides read TGTGCCAGCAGCCTTGACAGGGGAGACCAAGAGACCCAGTACTTC.